One sample yielded the 5 T cell receptor beta chains listed below, sequenced in a study of CD8 T cells in ankylosing spondylitis. TCRdb reanalysed the 5' RACE reads using MiXCR and keeps one entry per CDR3 protein. Of over 450,000 distinct CDR3 sequences detected, roughly 13% appear once; the ten largest clones hold 6.8%. General study results and limits: A TCR beta motif of fewer than 10 highly homologous variants seemed to mark ankylosing spondylitis blood.

No antigen is known for these receptors. Material for sequencing was blood, either unsorted or a sorted T cell fraction (not recorded which). These receptors were taken from a male donor with ankylosing spondylitis.

Many counts were recorded for this clonotype. The CDR3 DNA follows: TGTGCCAGCAGTCCAAGGTGGGGGGGACTCAACACCGGGGAGCTGTTTTTT. Translating it yields CASSPRWGGLNTGELFF. This chain joins TRBV27 and TRBJ2-2; 7 nucleotides agree with TRBD2. The junction had 11 bases not matched to a gene; V was cut back by 5 bases and J by 2 bases. This CDR3 is 17 amino acids long. Germline V lookup: CDR1 MNHEY, CDR2 SMNVEV (reference sequence).

This clonotype was observed a single time. The V gene is TRBV18, the J gene TRBJ1-5; 7 bases fit TRBD1. Germline V gene lookup returns CDR1 KGHSH and CDR2 LQKENI. The CDR3 loop spans 14 amino acids. The J segment lost 5 bases and the V segment lost 5 bases, leaving 6 bases of the junction unmatched. The CDR3 bases are TGTGCCAGCTCATGGAAGGGGGCGGATCAGCCCCAGCATTTT. Translating it yields CASSWKGADQPQHF.

This clonotype was detected ten times or more. J is TRBJ2-5 and V is TRBV7-9; 7 bases are a match to TRBD1. J was trimmed by 4 bases and V by 5 bases; bases with no gene match: 4. Germline assignment: CDR1 SEHNR and CDR2 FQNEAQ (reference sequence). The CDR3 contains 13 residues. CDR3 nucleotide sequence: TGTGCCAGCAGCCCCGCAGGGGGAGAGACCCAGTACTTC. This encodes CASSPAGGETQYF.

This clonotype was picked up a small number of times. This rearrangement joins TRBV20-1 to TRBJ1-2; TRBD1 aligns across 9 bases. V gave up 3 bases and J gave up 2 bases; unmatched junction bases: 7. The CDR3 runs 15 residues. Germline V CDR1 and CDR2: DFQATT, SNEGSKA (reference sequence). CDR3 residues: CSASAPTGGNYGYTF. CDR3 nucleotide sequence: TGCAGTGCTAGTGCCCCAACAGGGGGCAACTATGGCTACACCTTC.

The gene calls are TRBV12-3 or TRBV12-4 and TRBJ1-1, with D maybe TRBD1 (5 bases). CDR3 length: 13 residues. Trimming shortened V by 6 bases and J by 4 bases, and 12 bases separated the two germline ends. This CDR3 is CASRNRDGTEAFF. In DNA, the CDR3 is TGTGCCAGCAGGAACCGGGACGGCACTGAAGCTTTCTTT.